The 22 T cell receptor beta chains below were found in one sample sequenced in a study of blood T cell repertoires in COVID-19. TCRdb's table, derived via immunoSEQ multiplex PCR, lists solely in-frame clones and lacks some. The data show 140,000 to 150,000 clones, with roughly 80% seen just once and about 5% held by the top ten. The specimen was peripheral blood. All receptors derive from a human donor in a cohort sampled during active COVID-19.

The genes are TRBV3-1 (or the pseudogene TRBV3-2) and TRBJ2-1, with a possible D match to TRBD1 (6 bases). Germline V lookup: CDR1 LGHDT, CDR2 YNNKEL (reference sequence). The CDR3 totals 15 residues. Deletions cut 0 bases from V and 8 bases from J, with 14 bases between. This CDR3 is CASSQDPSGGDEQFF. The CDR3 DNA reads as TGTGCCAGCAGCCAAGATCCAAGTGGGGGCGATGAGCAGTTCTTC.

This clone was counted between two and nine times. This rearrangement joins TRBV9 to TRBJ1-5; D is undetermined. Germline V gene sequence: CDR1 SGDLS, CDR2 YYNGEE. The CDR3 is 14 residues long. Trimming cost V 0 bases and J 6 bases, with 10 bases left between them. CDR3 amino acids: CASSVGREGQPQHF. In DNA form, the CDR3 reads TGTGCCAGCAGCGTAGGCCGGGAAGGTCAGCCCCAGCATTTT.

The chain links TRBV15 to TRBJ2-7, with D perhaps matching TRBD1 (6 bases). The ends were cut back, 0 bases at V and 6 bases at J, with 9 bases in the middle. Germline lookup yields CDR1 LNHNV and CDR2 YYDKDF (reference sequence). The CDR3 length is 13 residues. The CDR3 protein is CATSRDLGGEQYV. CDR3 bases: TGTGCCACCAGCAGAGATCTAGGGGGCGAGCAGTACGTC.

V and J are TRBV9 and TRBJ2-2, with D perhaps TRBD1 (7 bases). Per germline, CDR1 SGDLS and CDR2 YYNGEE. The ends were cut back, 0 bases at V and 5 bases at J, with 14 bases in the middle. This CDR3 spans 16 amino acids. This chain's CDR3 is CASSVEGGGLTGELFF. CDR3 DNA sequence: TGTGCCAGCAGCGTAGAAGGAGGGGGCCTGACCGGGGAGCTGTTTTTT.

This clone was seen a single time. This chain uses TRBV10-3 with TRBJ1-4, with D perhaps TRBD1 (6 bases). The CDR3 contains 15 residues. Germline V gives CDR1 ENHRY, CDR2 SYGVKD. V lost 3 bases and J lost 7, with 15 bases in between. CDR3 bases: TGTGCCATCAGTGACCCGGCGAGCAGGGGTGAAAAACTGTTTTTT. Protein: CAISDPASRGEKLFF.

CDR3 nucleotide sequence: TGTGCCACCAGTGACCCTAGCGGGGGGGCCGGTGATGATACGCAGTATTTT. It translates to CATSDPSGGAGDDTQYF. This chain links TRBV24-1 with TRBJ2-3; TRBD2 matches 12 bases. CDR1 KGHDR and CDR2 SFDVKD come from the germline V gene. The length of the CDR3 is 17 residues. V lost 4 bases, J lost 6 bases, and 10 bases stayed unmatched.

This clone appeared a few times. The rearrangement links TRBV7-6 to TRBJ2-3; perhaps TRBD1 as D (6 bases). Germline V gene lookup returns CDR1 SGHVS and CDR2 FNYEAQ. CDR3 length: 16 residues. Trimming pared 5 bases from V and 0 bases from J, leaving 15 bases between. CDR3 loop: CASSPNRAGSTDTQYF. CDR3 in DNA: TGTGCCAGCAGCCCTAACAGGGCTGGGAGCACAGATACGCAGTATTTT.

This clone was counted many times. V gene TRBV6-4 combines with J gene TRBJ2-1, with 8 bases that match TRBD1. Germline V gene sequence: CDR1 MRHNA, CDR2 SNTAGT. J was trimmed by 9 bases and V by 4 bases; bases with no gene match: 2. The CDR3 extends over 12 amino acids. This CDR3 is CASSADRVEQFF. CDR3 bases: TGTGCCAGCAGTGCGGACAGGGTTGAGCAGTTCTTC.

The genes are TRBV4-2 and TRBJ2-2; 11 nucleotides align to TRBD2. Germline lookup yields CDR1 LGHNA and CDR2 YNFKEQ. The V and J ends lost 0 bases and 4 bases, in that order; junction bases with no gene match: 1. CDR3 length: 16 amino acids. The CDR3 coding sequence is TGTGCCAGCAGCCAAGAACTAGCGGGGGCCACCGGGGAGCTGTTTTTT. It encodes CASSQELAGATGELFF.

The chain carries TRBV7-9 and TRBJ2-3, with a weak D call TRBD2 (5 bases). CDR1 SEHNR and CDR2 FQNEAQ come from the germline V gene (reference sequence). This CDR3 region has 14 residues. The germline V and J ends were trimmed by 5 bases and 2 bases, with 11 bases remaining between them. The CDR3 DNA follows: TGTGCCAGCAGCCCGACTACTTTCACAGATACGCAGTATTTT. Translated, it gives CASSPTTFTDTQYF.

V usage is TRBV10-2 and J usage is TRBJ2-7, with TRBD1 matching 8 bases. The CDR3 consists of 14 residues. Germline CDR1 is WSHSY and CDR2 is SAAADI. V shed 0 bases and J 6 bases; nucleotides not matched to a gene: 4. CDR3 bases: TGCGCCAGCAGTGAGTCGCGAGGGACAGGCGAGCAGTACGTC. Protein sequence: CASSESRGTGEQYV.

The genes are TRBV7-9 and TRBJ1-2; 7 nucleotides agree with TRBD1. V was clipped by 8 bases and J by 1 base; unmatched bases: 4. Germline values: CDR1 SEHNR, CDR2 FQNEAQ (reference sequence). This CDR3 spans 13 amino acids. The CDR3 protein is CASHRGGNYGYTF. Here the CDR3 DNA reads TGTGCCAGCCACAGGGGAGGTAACTATGGCTACACCTTC.

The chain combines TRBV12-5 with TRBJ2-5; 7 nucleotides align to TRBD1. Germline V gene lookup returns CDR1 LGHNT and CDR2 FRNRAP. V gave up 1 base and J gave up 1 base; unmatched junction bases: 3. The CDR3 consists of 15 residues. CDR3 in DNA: TGTGCTAGTGGTTTGGGGGACAGCACCCAAGAGACCCAGTACTTC. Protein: CASGLGDSTQETQYF.

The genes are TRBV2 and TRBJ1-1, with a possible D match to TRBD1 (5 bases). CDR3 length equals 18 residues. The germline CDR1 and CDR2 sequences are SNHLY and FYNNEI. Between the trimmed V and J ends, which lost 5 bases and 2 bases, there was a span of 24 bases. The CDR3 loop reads CASSKHRFDRNLNTEAFF. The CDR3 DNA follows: TGTGCCAGCAGTAAACATCGCTTTGACAGAAACTTAAACACTGAAGCTTTCTTT.

The DNA of the CDR3 is TGTGCCATCAGTAAAGCGGGAGGGCCGGACAATGAGCAGTTCTTC. Translation gives CAISKAGGPDNEQFF. The chain recombines TRBV10-3 with TRBJ2-1, with TRBD2 matching over 10 bases. The CDR3 has 15 residues. In germline, CDR1 is ENHRY, CDR2 SYGVKD. The trim removed 5 bases at V and 5 bases at J, leaving 6 bases unmatched.

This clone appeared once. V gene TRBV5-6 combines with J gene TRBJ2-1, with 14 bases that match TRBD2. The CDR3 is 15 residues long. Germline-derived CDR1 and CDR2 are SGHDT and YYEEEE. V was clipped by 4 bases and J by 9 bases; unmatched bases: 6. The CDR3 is CASSATSGRGGEQFF. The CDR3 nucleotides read TGTGCCAGCAGCGCGACTAGCGGGAGGGGTGGTGAGCAGTTCTTC.

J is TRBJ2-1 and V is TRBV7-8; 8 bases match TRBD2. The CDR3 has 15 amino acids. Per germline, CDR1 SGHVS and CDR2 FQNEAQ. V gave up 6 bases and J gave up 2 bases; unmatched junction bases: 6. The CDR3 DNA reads TGTGCCAGCAGTCCCGTCGGGGGGGCCTACAATGAGCAGTTCTTC. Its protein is CASSPVGGAYNEQFF.

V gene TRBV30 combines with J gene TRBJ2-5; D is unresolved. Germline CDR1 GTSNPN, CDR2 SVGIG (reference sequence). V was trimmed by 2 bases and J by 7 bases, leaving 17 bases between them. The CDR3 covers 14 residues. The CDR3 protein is CAWSPGWVAGTQYF. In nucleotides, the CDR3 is TGTGCCTGGAGTCCAGGATGGGTGGCAGGGACCCAGTACTTC.

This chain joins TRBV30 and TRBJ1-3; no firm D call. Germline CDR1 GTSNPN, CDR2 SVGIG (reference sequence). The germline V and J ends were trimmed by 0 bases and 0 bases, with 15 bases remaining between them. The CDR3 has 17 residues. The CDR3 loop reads CAWSVLPYPSSGNTIYF. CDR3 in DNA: TGTGCCTGGAGTGTACTCCCGTATCCTAGCTCTGGAAACACCATATATTTT.

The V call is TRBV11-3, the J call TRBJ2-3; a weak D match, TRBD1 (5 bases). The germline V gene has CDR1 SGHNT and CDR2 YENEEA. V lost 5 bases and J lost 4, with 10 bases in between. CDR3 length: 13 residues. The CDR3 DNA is TGTGCCAGCAGCCCATCAGGGTCAGATACGCAGTATTTT. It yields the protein CASSPSGSDTQYF.

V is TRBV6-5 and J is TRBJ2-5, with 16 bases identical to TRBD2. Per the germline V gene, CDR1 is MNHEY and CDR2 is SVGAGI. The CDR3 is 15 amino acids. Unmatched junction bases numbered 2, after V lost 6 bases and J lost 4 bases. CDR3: CASRGLAGGPETQYF. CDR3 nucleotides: TGTGCCAGCAGGGGACTAGCGGGGGGGCCAGAGACCCAGTACTTC.

The chain's CDR3 is CASSGQGRTDTQYF. The CDR3 nucleotides are TGTGCCAGTAGCGGACAGGGAAGGACAGATACGCAGTATTTT. The chain joins TRBV19 to TRBJ2-3, with 8 positions matching TRBD1. V gave up 6 bases and J gave up 3 bases; unmatched junction bases: 5. The germline V gene encodes CDR1 LNHDA and CDR2 SQIVND (reference sequence). The CDR3 spans 14 residues.